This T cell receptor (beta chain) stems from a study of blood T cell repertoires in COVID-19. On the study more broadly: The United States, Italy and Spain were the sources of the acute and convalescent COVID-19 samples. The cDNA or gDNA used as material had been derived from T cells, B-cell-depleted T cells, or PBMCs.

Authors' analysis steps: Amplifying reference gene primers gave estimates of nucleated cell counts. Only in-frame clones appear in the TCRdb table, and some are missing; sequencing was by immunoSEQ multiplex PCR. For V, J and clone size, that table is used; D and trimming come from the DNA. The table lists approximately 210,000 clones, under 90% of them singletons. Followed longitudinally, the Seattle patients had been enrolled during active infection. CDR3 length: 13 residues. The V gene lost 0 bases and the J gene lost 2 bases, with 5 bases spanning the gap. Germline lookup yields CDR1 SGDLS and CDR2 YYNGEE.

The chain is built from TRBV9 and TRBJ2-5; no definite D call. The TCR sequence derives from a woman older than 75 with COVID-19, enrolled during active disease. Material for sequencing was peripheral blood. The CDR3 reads CASSVAPQETQYF. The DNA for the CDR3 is TGTGCCAGCAGCGTAGCCCCTCAAGAGACCCAGTACTTC.